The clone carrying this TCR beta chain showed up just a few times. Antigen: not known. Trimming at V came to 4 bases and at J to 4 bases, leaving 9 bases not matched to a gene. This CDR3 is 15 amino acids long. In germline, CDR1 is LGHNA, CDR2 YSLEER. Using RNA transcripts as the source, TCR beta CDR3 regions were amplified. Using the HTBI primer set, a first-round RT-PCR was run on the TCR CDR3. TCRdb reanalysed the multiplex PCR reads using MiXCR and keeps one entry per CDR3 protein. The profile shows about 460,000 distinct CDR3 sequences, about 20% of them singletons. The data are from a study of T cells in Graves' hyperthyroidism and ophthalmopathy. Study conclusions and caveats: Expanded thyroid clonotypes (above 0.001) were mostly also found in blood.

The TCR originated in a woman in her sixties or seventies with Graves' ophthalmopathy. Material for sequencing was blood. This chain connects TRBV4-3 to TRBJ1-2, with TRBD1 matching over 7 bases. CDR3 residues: CASSLGEGAGYGYTF. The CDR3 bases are TGCGCCAGCAGCCTCGGGGAGGGGGCTGGCTATGGCTACACCTTC.